Sequencing of this TCR beta chain was carried out in a study of sequential checkpoint blockade in melanoma. Study-wide background: First-line arms were nivolumab then ipilimumab, or the reverse, randomized 1:1. Maintenance nivolumab came after either treatment sequence.

Produced via immunoSEQ multiplex PCR; TCRdb's table is partial and in-frame only. The sample holds about 29,000 clones; about 72% are singletons and the top ten take about 14%. The CDR3 spans 15 residues. Germline CDR1 is SQVTM and CDR2 is ANQGSEA. V lost 0 bases to trimming and J lost 6 bases; unmatched junction nucleotides: 5. The treatment is: randomized to nivolumab then ipilimumab (arm A) or the reverse (arm B). Patients had received no earlier DNA-damaging chemotherapy. Sorted cells were live CD3+CD8+, lacking CD19 and CD56, from PBMCs. The sample was CD8+ T cells sorted from blood (inferred from file names), taken from a patient given nivolumab and ipilimumab in sequence. This receptor was taken from a human donor with melanoma. The genes are TRBV29-1 and TRBJ2-1; 10 bases map to TRBD2. CDR3 amino acids: CSVEDWSSGGNEQFF. In nucleotides, the CDR3 is TGCAGCGTTGAAGATTGGTCTAGCGGGGGCAATGAGCAGTTCTTC.